The following is a T cell receptor beta chain sequence with its context. The control group consisted of healthy donors matched for age and sex. V lost 4 bases, J lost 3 bases, and 7 bases stayed unmatched. CDR1 is SGHKS, CDR2 YYEKEE, per germline (reference sequence). The CDR3 is 15 amino acids. The data were taken from a study of CD8 T cells in Susac syndrome. RNA in amounts of about 0.5 to 1 ug was reverse transcribed with random hexamers. From the immunoSEQ multiplex PCR reads, TCRdb called clonotypes with MiXCR, one entry per CDR3 protein. Of tens of thousands of distinct CDR3 sequences in the sample, 90% to 95% were seen once.

This chain joins TRBV5-5 and TRBJ1-5, with 7 bases that match TRBD1. This TCR was sampled from a human donor in good health. The sequenced material came from CD8+ T cells from PBMCs. This chain's CDR3 is CASSPWDSTNQPQHF. CDR3 DNA: TGTGCCAGCAGCCCGTGGGACAGCACCAATCAGCCCCAGCATTTT. Drawing the rest from reference TRBV5-5 and TRBJ1-5, the complete variable domain is DAGVTQSPTHLIKTRGQQVTLRCSPISGHKSVSWYQQVLGQGPQFIFQYYEKEERGRGNFPDRFSARQFPNYSSELNVNALLLGDSALYLCASSPWDSTNQPQHFGDGTRLSIL.